This T cell receptor beta chain was recovered during a study of T-cell reconstitution after alpha-beta-depleted transplantation in children. In regard to this clonotype: Its specificity is unknown.

Unique molecular identifiers were incorporated when the TCRbeta library was constructed. TCRdb reprocessed the PCR reads via MiXCR and lists one record per CDR3 protein. This table holds around 230,000 distinct CDR3 sequences, approximately 15% found once. The J segment lost 0 bases and the V segment lost 6 bases, leaving 14 bases of the junction unmatched. Germline V gene data show CDR1 as DFQATT and CDR2 as SNEGSKA (reference sequence). The CDR3 is 18 residues long. General study findings and limits: It was surviving recipient T cells and thymic progenitors that gave some patients high TCRbeta diversity at day 60. One year after transplant, T-cell counts and diversity came mostly from newly produced T cells.

This chain joins TRBV20-1 and TRBJ2-4; 10 bases match TRBD1. Sequenced here: PBMCs, mostly from graft donor cells, sampled 360 days after TCRalphabeta/CD19-depleted stem cell transplant. This TCR derives from a male patient aged 2-10 years who had a stem cell transplant for acute lymphoblastic leukemia, so the T cells may come from the graft donor. The CDR3 DNA reads TGCAGTGCCTGGGGCCGGGACAGGGGCTTATTAGCCAAAAACATTCAGTACTTC. As protein: CSAWGRDRGLLAKNIQYF.